A selection of T cell receptor beta chains follows, all from one sample in a study of CD8 T cells in ankylosing spondylitis. TCRdb re-analysed the 5' RACE reads in MiXCR, keeping a single row per CDR3 protein. The data contain tens of thousands of distinct CDR3 sequences, under 5% of them singletons. The specimen sequenced was blood, either unsorted or a sorted T cell fraction (not recorded which). These receptors were obtained from a female donor with ankylosing spondylitis or in good health (not recorded which). The CDR3 runs from the conserved cysteine through the conserved F or W. D genes are given only for firm matches. Where a row states a size, it is once, few, many or the class of an expanded clone; other rows omit it.

D: -; size: many; V: TRBV9; length: 16; J: TRBJ2-2; DNA: TGTGCCAGCAGCGGTAGGGGGTCATCGAACACCGGGGAGCTGTTTTTT; CDR3: CASSGRGSSNTGELFF
D: TRBD2; size: many; V: TRBV9; length: 14; J: TRBJ2-1; DNA: TGTGCCAGCAGCGTAGTGACTAGCGGGGGCGAGCAGTTCTTC; CDR3: CASSVVTSGGEQFF
D: TRBD1; size: many; V: TRBV9; length: 17; J: TRBJ2-3; DNA: TGTGCCAGCAGCGTAGGTTTCCAGGGGGACAGCACAGATACGCAGTATTTT; CDR3: CASSVGFQGDSTDTQYF
D: -; size: -; V: TRBV9; length: 12; J: TRBJ2-3; DNA: TGTGCCAGCAGCCCATATTCTGATACGCAGTATTTT; CDR3: CASSPYSDTQYF
D: -; size: few; V: TRBV9; length: 14; J: TRBJ2-3; DNA: TGTGCCAGCAGTGAGCGCGTTCCCACAGATACGCAGTATTTT; CDR3: CASSERVPTDTQYF
D: -; size: many; V: TRBV9; length: 16; J: TRBJ1-6; DNA: TGTGCCAGCAGCGTAGAAGCTACCTCCTATAATTCACCCCTCCACTTT; CDR3: CASSVEATSYNSPLHF
D: TRBD1; size: many; V: TRBV9; length: 15; J: TRBJ2-5; DNA: TGTGCCAGCAGCGTACAGACAGGGGGCCCAGAGACCCAGTACTTC; CDR3: CASSVQTGGPETQYF
D: -; size: many; V: TRBV9; length: 13; J: TRBJ2-2; DNA: TGTGCCAGCAGCGTAACACCTCCCGGGGAGCTGTTTTTT; CDR3: CASSVTPPGELFF
D: -; size: many; V: TRBV9; length: 16; J: TRBJ2-5; DNA: TGTGCCAGCAGCGCCACCGGGACCTCAGGGGAAGAGACCCAGTACTTC; CDR3: CASSATGTSGEETQYF
D: -; size: many; V: TRBV9; length: 15; J: TRBJ1-3; DNA: TGTGCCAGCAGTCCAGACGTCCACTCTGGAAACACCATATATTTT; CDR3: CASSPDVHSGNTIYF
D: -; size: many; V: TRBV9; length: 15; J: TRBJ1-5; DNA: TGTGCCAGCAGCAAAGGGGGGGATAGCAATCAGCCCCAGCATTTT; CDR3: CASSKGGDSNQPQHF
D: -; size: many; V: TRBV9; length: 13; J: TRBJ2-3; DNA: TGTGCCAGCAGCTTGGGGGGCCGCGATACGCAGTATTTT; CDR3: CASSLGGRDTQYF
D: TRBD2; size: -; V: TRBV9; length: 15; J: TRBJ2-1; DNA: TGTGCCAGCAGCGTAGATGCGGGGGGGCAAGATGAGCAGTTCTTC; CDR3: CASSVDAGGQDEQFF
D: -; size: many; V: TRBV9; length: 15; J: TRBJ2-2; DNA: TGTGCCAGCAGCGTAGTAGGAGGGAACACCGGGGAGCTGTTTTTT; CDR3: CASSVVGGNTGELFF
D: TRBD2; size: many; V: TRBV4-2; length: 18; J: TRBJ2-3; DNA: TGTGCCAGCAGCCAAGATCCTAGCGGGGGGAGGGGCACAGATACGCAGTATTTT; CDR3: CASSQDPSGGRGTDTQYF
D: -; size: many; V: TRBV9; length: 15; J: TRBJ2-7; DNA: TGTGCCAGCAGCCCAAATGCAGGGAGCTCCTACGAGCAGTACTTC; CDR3: CASSPNAGSSYEQYF
D: -; size: many; V: TRBV9; length: 13; J: TRBJ2-7; DNA: TGTGCCAGCAGCGTAGACAGGGCCGGCGAGCAGTACTTC; CDR3: CASSVDRAGEQYF
D: TRBD1; size: many; V: TRBV9; length: 16; J: TRBJ1-2; DNA: TGTGCCAGCAGCGCCAGTCCGGGACAGGTCTTATATGGCTACACCTTC; CDR3: CASSASPGQVLYGYTF
D: TRBD1; size: many; V: TRBV9; length: 15; J: TRBJ2-1; DNA: TGTGCCAGCAGCACCTTGACAGGGGGCGAGAATGAGCAGTTCTTC; CDR3: CASSTLTGGENEQFF
D: -; size: many; V: TRBV9; length: 16; J: TRBJ1-6; DNA: TGTGCCAGCAGCCAAGGGCCCTTCCCCTATAATTCACCCCTCCACTTT; CDR3: CASSQGPFPYNSPLHF
D: -; size: many; V: TRBV9; length: 14; J: TRBJ1-1; DNA: TGTGCCAGCAGCGTACTACCGGCGAACACTGAAGCTTTCTTT; CDR3: CASSVLPANTEAFF
D: TRBD1; size: few; V: TRBV9; length: 15; J: TRBJ1-3; DNA: TGTGCCAGCAGCGCAGGGGGCAGGCGCGGTGACACCATATATTTT; CDR3: CASSAGGRRGDTIYF
D: -; size: many; V: TRBV9; length: 15; J: TRBJ1-1; DNA: TGTGCCAGCAGCGCCCCACAGGGAATGGGGACTGAAGCTTTCTTT; CDR3: CASSAPQGMGTEAFF
D: TRBD1; size: many; V: TRBV9; length: 15; J: TRBJ1-4; DNA: TGTGCCAGCAGCCTCGGACAGGGATTAGGTGAAAAACTGTTTTTT; CDR3: CASSLGQGLGEKLFF
D: -; size: many; V: TRBV9; length: 14; J: TRBJ2-7; DNA: TGTGCCAGCAGCCCAGACAGGAGGTACGGCGAGCAGTACTTC; CDR3: CASSPDRRYGEQYF
D: TRBD1; size: many; V: TRBV9; length: 14; J: TRBJ2-3; DNA: TGTGCCAGCAGCGTAAGACAGGGCCCAGATACGCAGTATTTT; CDR3: CASSVRQGPDTQYF
D: -; size: many; V: TRBV9; length: 15; J: TRBJ1-1; DNA: TGTGCCAGCAGCGTAGTGGCCGGGCGGAACACTGAAGCTTTCTTT; CDR3: CASSVVAGRNTEAFF
D: TRBD2; size: -; V: TRBV9; length: 17; J: TRBJ2-1; DNA: TGTGCCAGCAGTGGGGGTAGCGGGCCAAGCTCCTACAATGAGCAGTTCTTC; CDR3: CASSGGSGPSSYNEQFF
D: -; size: many; V: TRBV9; length: 16; J: TRBJ2-2; DNA: TGTGCCAGCAGCGTTGGAGCAGAACCGAACACCGGGGAGCTGTTTTTT; CDR3: CASSVGAEPNTGELFF
D: TRBD1; size: medium-sized; V: TRBV9; length: 16; J: TRBJ1-1; DNA: TGTGCCAGCAGCGGAGGAGCAGGGGGGCAGATAACTGAAGCTTTCTTT; CDR3: CASSGGAGGQITEAFF
D: -; size: many; V: TRBV9; length: 14; J: TRBJ2-5; DNA: TGTGCCAGCAGCGAAGGCGACAGAAGAGAGACCCAGTACTTC; CDR3: CASSEGDRRETQYF
D: TRBD2; size: many; V: TRBV9; length: 20; J: TRBJ2-1; DNA: TGTGCCAGCAGCGCGGGACTAGCGGGGGGCCTACCTAGCTCCTACAATGAGCAGTTCTTC; CDR3: CASSAGLAGGLPSSYNEQFF
D: TRBD1; size: many; V: TRBV9; length: 14; J: TRBJ1-4; DNA: TGTGCCAGCAGCGTGGGACAGGTTAATGAAAAACTGTTTTTT; CDR3: CASSVGQVNEKLFF
D: -; size: many; V: TRBV9; length: 14; J: TRBJ1-6; DNA: TGTGCCAGCAGTCGGGACAACCATAATTCACCCCTCCACTTT; CDR3: CASSRDNHNSPLHF
D: -; size: many; V: TRBV9; length: 15; J: TRBJ2-3; DNA: TGTGCCAGCAGCTCCGAACCAACACCCACAGATACGCAGTATTTT; CDR3: CASSSEPTPTDTQYF
D: TRBD1; size: many; V: TRBV9; length: 15; J: TRBJ1-1; DNA: TGTGCCAGCAGCTTTCGGGACAGGGGGAACACTGAAGCTTTCTTT; CDR3: CASSFRDRGNTEAFF
D: TRBD1; size: many; V: TRBV9; length: 16; J: TRBJ1-4; DNA: TGTGCCAGCAGCGCACCATCGACAGGGGGTACAGAAAAACTGTTTTTT; CDR3: CASSAPSTGGTEKLFF
D: -; size: many; V: TRBV9; length: 16; J: TRBJ2-1; DNA: TGTGCCAGCAGCCCTGCCAGGGTCAGCTCCTACAATGAGCAGTTCTTC; CDR3: CASSPARVSSYNEQFF
D: -; size: many; V: TRBV9; length: 14; J: TRBJ2-7; DNA: TGTGCCAGCAGCGGAGGACCCCCTAGGTACGAGCAGTACTTC; CDR3: CASSGGPPRYEQYF
D: TRBD1; size: many; V: TRBV9; length: 17; J: TRBJ2-5; DNA: TGTGCCAGCAGCGTAGCCGGAGGGGACAGGTACCAAGAGACCCAGTACTTC; CDR3: CASSVAGGDRYQETQYF
D: TRBD1; size: once; V: TRBV9; length: 15; J: TRBJ2-5; DNA: TGTGCCAGCAGCGACCCCGGGACAGGGCAAGAGACCCAGTACTTC; CDR3: CASSDPGTGQETQYF
D: -; size: -; V: TRBV9; length: 14; J: TRBJ2-6; DNA: TGTGCCAGCAGCGAAGGACAGGGGGCCAACGTCCTGACTTTC; CDR3: CASSEGQGANVLTF
D: -; size: many; V: TRBV9; length: 14; J: TRBJ1-2; DNA: TGTGCCAGCAGCGTAGGTCTCGGATACTATGGCTACACCTTC; CDR3: CASSVGLGYYGYTF
D: TRBD1; size: many; V: TRBV9; length: 15; J: TRBJ1-2; DNA: TGTGCCAGCAGCCACCCGGACAGGGGGCACTATGGCTACACCTTC; CDR3: CASSHPDRGHYGYTF
D: TRBD1; size: few; V: TRBV9; length: 16; J: TRBJ2-7; DNA: TGTGCCAGCAGCGTAGGTGGGGAAACAGGGGGCTACGAGCAGTACTTC; CDR3: CASSVGGETGGYEQYF
D: TRBD2; size: many; V: TRBV9; length: 20; J: TRBJ2-3; DNA: TGTGCCAGCAGCGTAGTGCCAGCGGGGGGGCGTGGAACCCGGACAGATACGCAGTATTTT; CDR3: CASSVVPAGGRGTRTDTQYF
D: -; size: many; V: TRBV9; length: 15; J: TRBJ2-3; DNA: TGTGCCAGCAGCGTATTGGCGGGGAACCAAGATACGCAGTATTTT; CDR3: CASSVLAGNQDTQYF
D: -; size: many; V: TRBV9; length: 14; J: TRBJ2-2; DNA: TGTGCCAGCAGCGTAGATTGGCACTCCGGGGAGCTGTTTTTT; CDR3: CASSVDWHSGELFF
D: -; size: many; V: TRBV9; length: 17; J: TRBJ2-6; DNA: TGTGCCAGCAGCGTAGACCCCCGCCCGCCTGGGGCCAACGTCCTGACTTTC; CDR3: CASSVDPRPPGANVLTF
D: -; size: many; V: TRBV9; length: 15; J: TRBJ2-7; DNA: TGTGCCAGCAGCGTGGGGACGGCTCTAGAACACGAGCAGTACTTC; CDR3: CASSVGTALEHEQYF
D: TRBD2; size: many; V: TRBV6-9; length: 15; J: TRBJ2-1; DNA: TGTGCCAGCAGCCGGAGGACTAGCGTAAACAATGAGCAGTTCTTC; CDR3: CASSRRTSVNNEQFF
D: -; size: many; V: TRBV9; length: 15; J: TRBJ2-7; DNA: TGTGCCAGCAGCGTAGCTTGGTCGCCCGACTACGAGCAGTACTTC; CDR3: CASSVAWSPDYEQYF
D: -; size: many; V: TRBV9; length: 15; J: TRBJ1-1; DNA: TGTGCCAGCAGCGTAGCTACTGTGAAGAACACTGAAGCTTTCTTT; CDR3: CASSVATVKNTEAFF
D: TRBD2; size: many; V: TRBV9; length: 15; J: TRBJ2-1; DNA: TGTGCCAGCAGCGTAGTGTCTAGCGGGGGGGCGGGGCAGTTCTTC; CDR3: CASSVVSSGGAGQFF
D: TRBD1; size: many; V: TRBV9; length: 14; J: TRBJ1-2; DNA: TGTGCCAGCAGCGCCGGGACAGGGCCTTATGGCTACACCTTC; CDR3: CASSAGTGPYGYTF
D: TRBD1; size: many; V: TRBV9; length: 15; J: TRBJ1-6; DNA: TGTGCCAGCAGCCCCTGGGACAGGGGACCAGGATCCCTCCACTTT; CDR3: CASSPWDRGPGSLHF
D: -; size: -; V: TRBV9; length: 14; J: TRBJ2-7; DNA: TGTGCCAGCAGCGTAATCCCAGGAACCGGCGAGCAGTACTTC; CDR3: CASSVIPGTGEQYF
D: -; size: many; V: TRBV9; length: 15; J: TRBJ1-1; DNA: TGTGCCAGCAGCGTAGAAGGGGTCTCAAACACTGAAGCTTTCTTT; CDR3: CASSVEGVSNTEAFF